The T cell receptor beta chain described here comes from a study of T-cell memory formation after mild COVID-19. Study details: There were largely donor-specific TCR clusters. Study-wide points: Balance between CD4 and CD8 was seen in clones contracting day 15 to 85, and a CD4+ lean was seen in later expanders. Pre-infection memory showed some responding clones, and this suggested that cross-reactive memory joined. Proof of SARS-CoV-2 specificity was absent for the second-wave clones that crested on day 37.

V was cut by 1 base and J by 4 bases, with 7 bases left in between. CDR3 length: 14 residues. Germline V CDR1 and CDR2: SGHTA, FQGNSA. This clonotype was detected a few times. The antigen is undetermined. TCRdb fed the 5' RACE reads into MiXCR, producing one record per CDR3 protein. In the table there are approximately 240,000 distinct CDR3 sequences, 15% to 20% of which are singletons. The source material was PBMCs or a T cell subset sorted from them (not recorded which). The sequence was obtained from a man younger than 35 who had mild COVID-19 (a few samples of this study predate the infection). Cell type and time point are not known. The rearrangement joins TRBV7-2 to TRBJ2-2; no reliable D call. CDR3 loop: CASSLGTPTGELFF. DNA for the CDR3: TGTGCCAGCAGCTTAGGGACGCCCACCGGGGAGCTGTTTTTT.